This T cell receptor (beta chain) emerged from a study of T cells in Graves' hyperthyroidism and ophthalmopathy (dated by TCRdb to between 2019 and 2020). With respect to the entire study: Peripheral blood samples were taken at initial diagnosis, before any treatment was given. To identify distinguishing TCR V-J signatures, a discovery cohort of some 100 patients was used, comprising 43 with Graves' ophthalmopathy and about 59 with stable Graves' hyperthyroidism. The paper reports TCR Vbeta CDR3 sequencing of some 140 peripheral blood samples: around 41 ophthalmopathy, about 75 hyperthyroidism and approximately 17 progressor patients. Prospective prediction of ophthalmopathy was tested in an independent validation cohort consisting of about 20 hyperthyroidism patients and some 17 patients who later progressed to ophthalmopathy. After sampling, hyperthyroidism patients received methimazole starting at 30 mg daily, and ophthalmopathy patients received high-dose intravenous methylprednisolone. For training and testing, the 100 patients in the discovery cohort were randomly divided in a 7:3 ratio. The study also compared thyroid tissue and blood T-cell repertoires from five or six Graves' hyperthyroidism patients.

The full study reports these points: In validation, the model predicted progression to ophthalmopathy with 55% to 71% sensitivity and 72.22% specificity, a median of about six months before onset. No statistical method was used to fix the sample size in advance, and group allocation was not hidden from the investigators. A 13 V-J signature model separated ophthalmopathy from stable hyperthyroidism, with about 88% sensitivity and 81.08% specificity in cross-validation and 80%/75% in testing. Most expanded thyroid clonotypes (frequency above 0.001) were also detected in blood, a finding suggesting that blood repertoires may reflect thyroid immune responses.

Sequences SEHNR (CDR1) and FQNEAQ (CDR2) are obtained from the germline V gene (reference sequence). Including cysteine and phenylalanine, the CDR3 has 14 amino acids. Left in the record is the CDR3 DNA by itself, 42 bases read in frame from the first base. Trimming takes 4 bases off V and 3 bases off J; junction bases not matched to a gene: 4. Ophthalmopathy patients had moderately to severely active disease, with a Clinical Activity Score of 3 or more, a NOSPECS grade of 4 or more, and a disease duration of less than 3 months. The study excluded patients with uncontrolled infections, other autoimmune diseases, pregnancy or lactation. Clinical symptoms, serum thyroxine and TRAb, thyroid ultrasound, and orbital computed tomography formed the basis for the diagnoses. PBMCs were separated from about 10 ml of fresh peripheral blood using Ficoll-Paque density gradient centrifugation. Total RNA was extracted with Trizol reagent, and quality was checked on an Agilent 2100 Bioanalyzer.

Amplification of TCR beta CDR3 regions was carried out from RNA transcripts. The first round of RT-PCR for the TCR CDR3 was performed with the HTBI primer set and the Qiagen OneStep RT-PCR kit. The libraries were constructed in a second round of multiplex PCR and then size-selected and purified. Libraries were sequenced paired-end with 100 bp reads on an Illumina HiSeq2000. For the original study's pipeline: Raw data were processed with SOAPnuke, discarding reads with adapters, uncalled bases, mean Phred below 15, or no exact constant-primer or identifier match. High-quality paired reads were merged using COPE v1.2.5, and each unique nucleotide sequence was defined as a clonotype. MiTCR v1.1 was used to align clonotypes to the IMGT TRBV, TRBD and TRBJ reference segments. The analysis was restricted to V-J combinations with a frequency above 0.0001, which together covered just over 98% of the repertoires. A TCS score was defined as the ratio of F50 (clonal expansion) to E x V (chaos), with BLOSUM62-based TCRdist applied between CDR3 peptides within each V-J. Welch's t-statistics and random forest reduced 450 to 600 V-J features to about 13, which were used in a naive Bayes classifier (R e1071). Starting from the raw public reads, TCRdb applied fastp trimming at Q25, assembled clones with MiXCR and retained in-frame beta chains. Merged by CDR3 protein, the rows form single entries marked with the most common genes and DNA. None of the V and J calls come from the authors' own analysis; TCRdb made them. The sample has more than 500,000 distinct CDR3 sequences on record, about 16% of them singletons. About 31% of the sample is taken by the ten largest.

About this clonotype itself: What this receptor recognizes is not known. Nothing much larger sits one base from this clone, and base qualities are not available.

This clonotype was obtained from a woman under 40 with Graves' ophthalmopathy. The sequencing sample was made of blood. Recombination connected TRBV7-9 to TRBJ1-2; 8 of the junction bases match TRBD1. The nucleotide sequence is TGTGCCAGCAGCTCTCAGGGGGCGGACTATGGCTACACCTTC. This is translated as CASSSQGADYGYTF.